This T cell receptor beta chain comes out of a study of blood T cell repertoires in COVID-19. Study information: Material from acute and convalescent COVID-19 was sourced from the United States, Italy and Spain. From T cells, B-cell-depleted T cells, or PBMCs came the material, which was cDNA or gDNA.

Authors' processing steps: From reference gene primer amplification, estimates of nucleated cell counts were derived. Sequencing was performed with immunoSEQ multiplex PCR; in TCRdb, only in-frame clones are kept and a portion is missing. That table supplies the V and J calls and clone size; D and trimming were determined from the DNA. In the table there are tens of thousands of clones, 80% to 95% of which are singletons. The V and J ends lost 5 bases and 11 bases, in that order; junction bases with no gene match: 4. The CDR3 totals 12 residues. CDR1 MNHEY and CDR2 SMNVEV come from the germline V gene (reference sequence).

The sample taken for sequencing was peripheral blood. The source of this sequence is a woman in her 50s in a cohort sampled during active COVID-19. The V call is TRBV27, the J call TRBJ1-2; TRBD1 agrees at 11 bases. CDR3 coding DNA: TGTGCCAGCAGTCCGGACAGGGGGCGATACACCTTC. Protein sequence: CASSPDRGRYTF.